The source of this T cell receptor beta chain is a study of cytomegalovirus exposure and HLA in healthy donors. Study findings and constraints: Presence/absence analyses supposed approximately even sequencing depth among donors. A later analysis by the authors found several of the most significant clusters apparently linked to common viral pathogens. Fewer N-insertions (relative to the approximately 700-donor mean) were reportedly seen in an Asian-associated ancestry cluster in a later analysis.

The V gene's germline CDR1 is SGHTA and CDR2 FQGNSA. Trimming took 2 bases from V and 3 from J, leaving 16 bases between them. CDR3 length: 16 residues. Healthy bone marrow donors made up the cohort. For this clone: Its target is not known.

PCR involved 60 Vbeta and 13 Jbeta primers. The repertoire was sequenced with immunoSEQ multiplex PCR; TCRdb's copy has only in-frame clones and lacks some. In all, the sample yields about 72,000 clones. The V call is TRBV7-2, the J call TRBJ1-1, with TRBD1 as a possible D gene (6 bases). The TCR comes from a woman aged 40 to 50 in good health and CMV-seropositive. The sequenced sample was PBMCs. DNA of the CDR3: TGTGCCAGCAGCTTAAGGGGGGGGGCAAGGGACACTGAAGCTTTCTTT. It translates to CASSLRGGARDTEAFF.